The T cell receptor beta chain described here comes from a study of cytomegalovirus exposure and HLA in healthy donors. TCRdb's table, derived via immunoSEQ multiplex PCR, lists solely in-frame clones and lacks some. The sample lists tens of thousands of clones; roughly 94% were seen once. The study, taken as a whole, reports: Cytomegalovirus association was assigned to about 150 TCR beta chains. In vitro, a few CMV-associated chains proved specific for CMV antigens. Rarity characterized most TCR sequences, yet some public TCRs appeared in many donors.

This clone turned up a few times. The antigen remains undetermined. V lost 5 bases to trimming and J lost 6 bases, with 22 bases between them. Germline V gene data show CDR1 as SEHNR and CDR2 as FQNEAQ (reference sequence). This CDR3 is 16 amino acids long. The sequenced material came from PBMCs. The origin of this receptor is a woman under 30 in good health and CMV-seronegative. V is TRBV7-9 and J is TRBJ1-2, with D possibly TRBD1 on 6 matching bases. DNA of the CDR3: TGTGCCAGCAGCCCCACTCTCCCAGGGGCCGGGAATGGCTACACCTTC. Translated, it gives CASSPTLPGAGNGYTF.